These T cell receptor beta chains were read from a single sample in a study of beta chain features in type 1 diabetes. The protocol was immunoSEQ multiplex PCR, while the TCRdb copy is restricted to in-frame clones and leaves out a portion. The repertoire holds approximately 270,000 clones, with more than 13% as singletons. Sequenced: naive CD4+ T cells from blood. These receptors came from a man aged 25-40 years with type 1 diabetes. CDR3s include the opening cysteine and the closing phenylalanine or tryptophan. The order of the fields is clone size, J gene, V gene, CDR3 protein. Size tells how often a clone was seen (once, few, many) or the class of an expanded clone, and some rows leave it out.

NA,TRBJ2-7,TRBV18,CASSPQGGSYEQYF
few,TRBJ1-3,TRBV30,CAWSVGTGGNTIYF
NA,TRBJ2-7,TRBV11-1,CASSLRTQFSYEQYF
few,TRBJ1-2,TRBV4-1,CASSQEWLGQSYGYTF
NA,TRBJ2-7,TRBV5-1,CASKHRDSTYEQYF
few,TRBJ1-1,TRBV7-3,CASSPDGGMNTEAFF
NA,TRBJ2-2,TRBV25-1,CASSERNGNGELFF
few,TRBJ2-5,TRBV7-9,CASSPPRREGETQYF
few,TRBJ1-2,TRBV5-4,CASSFGDGTHYGYTF
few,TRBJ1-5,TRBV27,CASSLSGGHQPQHF
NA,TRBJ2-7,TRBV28,CASSSPGAGEGDF
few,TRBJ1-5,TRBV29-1,CSVTGSLNQPQHF
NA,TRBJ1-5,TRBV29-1,CSVQQGGGQPQHF
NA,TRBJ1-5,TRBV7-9,CASSSLRDQPQHF
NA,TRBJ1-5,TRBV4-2,CASSRTTGSNQPQHF
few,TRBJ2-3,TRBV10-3,CAISAQTSGRTDTQYF
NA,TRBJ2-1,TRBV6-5,CASSYSNRGNNEQFF
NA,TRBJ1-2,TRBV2,CASSTTGYGYTF
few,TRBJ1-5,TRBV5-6,CASSLTGAASGDGQPQHF
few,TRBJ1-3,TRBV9,CASSVAGAGNTIYF
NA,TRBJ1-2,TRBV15,CATSPHHTPRGYGYTF
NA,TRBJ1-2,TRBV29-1,CSVEDPLPLTGGNYGYTF
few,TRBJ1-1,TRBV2,CASSEGRVEAFF
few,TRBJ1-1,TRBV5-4,CASSVTGFNTEAFF
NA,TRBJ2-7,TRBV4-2,CASSTDRGRGEQYF
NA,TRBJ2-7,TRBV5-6,CASSLWSEQYF
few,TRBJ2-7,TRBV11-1,CASSARQGYDEQYF
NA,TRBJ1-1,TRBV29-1,CSVVRGFANTEAFF
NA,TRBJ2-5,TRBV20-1,CSPYKETQYF
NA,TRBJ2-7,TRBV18,CASSSGGQGYEQYF
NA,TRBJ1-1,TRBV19,CAVRVKGGRNTEAFF
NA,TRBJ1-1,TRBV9,CASSLTGTYNTEAFF
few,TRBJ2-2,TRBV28,CASSFQGATGELFF
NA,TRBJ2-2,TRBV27,CASKGTGGKAGELFF
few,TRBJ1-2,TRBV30,CAWSGTTGGFPGYTF
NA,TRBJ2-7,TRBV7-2,CASSLSGGSYEQYF
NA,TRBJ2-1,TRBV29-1,CSGRLAGTYNEQFF
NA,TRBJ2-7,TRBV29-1,CSAESSYEQYF
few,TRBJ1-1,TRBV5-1,CASSLASSGTGYPTRF
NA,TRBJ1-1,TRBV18,CASSPPANTEAFF
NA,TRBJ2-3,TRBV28,CASSPQADTQYF
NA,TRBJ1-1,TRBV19,CASSPSGRGAEAFF
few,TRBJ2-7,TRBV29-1,CSVVEPTPGEQYF
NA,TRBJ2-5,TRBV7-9,CASSLAGGLGETQYF
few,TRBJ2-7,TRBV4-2,CASSQGGQGGIFSYEQYF
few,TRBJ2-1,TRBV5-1,CASSLPSLAGGPDEQFF
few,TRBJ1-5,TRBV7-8,CASSLFDRNQPQHF
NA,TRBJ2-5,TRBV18,CASSPRAGTGEETQYF
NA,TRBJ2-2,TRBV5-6,CASSPASVSGELFF
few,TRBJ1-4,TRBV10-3,CAISDPGTRSEKLFF
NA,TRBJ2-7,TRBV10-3,CAIQGSSYEQYF
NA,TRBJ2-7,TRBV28,CASSPADRGFYEQYF
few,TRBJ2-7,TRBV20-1,CSARLPNEQYF
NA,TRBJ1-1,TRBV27,CASRPYRGSTEAFF
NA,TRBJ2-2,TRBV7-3,CASSPIRLAGVAGELFF
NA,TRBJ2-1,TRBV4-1,CASSLLAGGPYNEQFF
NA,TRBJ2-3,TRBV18,CASSPRPLAGVEDTQYF
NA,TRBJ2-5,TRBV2,CASTQGTGTQYF
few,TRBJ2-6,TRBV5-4,CASSSGLAYSGANVLTF